This TCR beta chain was obtained from a study of blood T cell repertoires in COVID-19. About the study: Some COVID-19 samples were acute and others convalescent; all came from the United States, Italy and Spain. Nucleic acid was either cDNA or gDNA, and it came from T cells, B-cell-depleted T cells, or PBMCs.

The CDR3 is made up of 15 amino acids. The germline V gene encodes CDR1 GTSNPN and CDR2 SVGIG (reference sequence). Trimming removed 2 bases from V and 3 bases from J; junction bases left unmatched: 8. In the original analysis: Amplification of reference gene primers was used by the study to estimate nucleated cell counts. Libraries were prepared by immunoSEQ multiplex PCR; TCRdb keeps only in-frame clonotypes and omits some of them. The DNA was the basis for D and trimming; V, J and clone size are from that table. The sample includes 200,000 to 300,000 clones, 86% seen only once; the top ten take almost 2%.

Sequenced material: peripheral blood. This TCR came from a man aged 25 to 40 with active or convalescent COVID-19. The J gene is TRBJ2-7, the V gene TRBV30; TRBD2 matches at 9 bases. CDR3 amino acids: CAWSQGSGGNYEQYF. The CDR3 DNA reads as TGTGCCTGGAGTCAAGGTAGCGGGGGAAACTACGAGCAGTACTTC.